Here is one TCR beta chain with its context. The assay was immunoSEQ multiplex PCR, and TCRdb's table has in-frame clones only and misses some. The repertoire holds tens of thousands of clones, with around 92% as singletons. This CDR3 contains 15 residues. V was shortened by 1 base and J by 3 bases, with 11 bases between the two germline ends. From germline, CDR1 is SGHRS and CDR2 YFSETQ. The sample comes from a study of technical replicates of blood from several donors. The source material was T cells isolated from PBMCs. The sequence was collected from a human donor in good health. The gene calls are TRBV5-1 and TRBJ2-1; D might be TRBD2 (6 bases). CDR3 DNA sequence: TGCGCCAGCAGCTTGAGAATAGCGGTCTACAATGAGCAGTTCTTC. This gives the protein CASSLRIAVYNEQFF.